The 13 T cell receptor beta chains presented below share a single source sample, sequenced in a study of Graves' ophthalmopathy and Graves' hyperthyroidism. Using RNA transcripts, the TCR beta CDR3 regions were amplified. Amplification began with first-round RT-PCR using HTBI primers, then second-round multiplex PCR was performed. TCRdb independently ran MiXCR on the multiplex PCR reads; one entry per CDR3 protein. The table lists around 1.1 million distinct CDR3 sequences, 36% of them singletons. Sequences were obtained from peripheral blood or thyroid tissue (not recorded which). Every receptor here comes from an adult man with Graves' hyperthyroidism.

This rearrangement joins TRBV4-1 to TRBJ2-7; the D gene is possibly TRBD1 (5 bases). Germline CDR1 and CDR2: MGHRA and YSYEKL. Trimming removed 8 bases from V and 0 bases from J, with 17 bases in between. This CDR3 contains 15 residues. CDR3 sequence: CASRPRDSNSYEQYF. CDR3 DNA sequence: TGCGCCAGCCGACCCCGCGACAGTAACTCCTACGAGCAGTACTTC.

The chain uses TRBV5-1 and TRBJ2-5, with D maybe TRBD1 (6 bases). CDR1 and CDR2 (germline): SGHRS, YFSETQ. The CDR3 sequence is 17 residues long. Trimming stripped 0 bases from V and 3 bases from J, with 18 bases between. CDR3 bases: TGCGCCAGCAGCTTGGTCGTTACAGGGACGGTAAAAGAGACCCAGTACTTC. Its translation: CASSLVVTGTVKETQYF.

The table lists this clonotype with a few counts. The V call is TRBV5-6, the J call TRBJ2-2; D is possibly TRBD1 (5 bases). The germline CDR1 and CDR2 sequences are SGHDT and YYEEEE. This CDR3 comprises 16 residues. Trimming cost V 0 bases and J 9 bases, with 18 bases left between them. CDR3 region: CASSLEAGMILRELFF. For the CDR3, the DNA is TGTGCCAGCAGCTTGGAAGCAGGGATGATTCTACGGGAGCTGTTTTTT.

The count of this clonotype is one. One junction end disagrees with the germline gene, perhaps due to a read error. The chain combines TRBV6-6 with TRBJ2-7, with 10 bases fitting TRBD1. The V gene's germline CDR1 is MNHNY and CDR2 SVGAGI (reference sequence). The CDR3 is 15 amino acids. In DNA, the CDR3 is TGTGCCAGCACCGCCCCCGGGACAGGGGCTGCCGAGCGGTACTTC. As protein: CASTAPGTGAAERYF.

A few counts support this clonotype. This chain joins TRBV10-3 and TRBJ2-7; D is perhaps TRBD1 (5 bases). Between the trimmed V and J ends, which lost 10 bases and 2 bases, there was a span of 12 bases. This CDR3 comprises 12 residues. Germline V gene lookup returns CDR1 ENHRY and CDR2 SYGVKD. DNA for the CDR3: TGTGCCAGCAGGGAAGCTCCCTACGAGCAGTACTTC. Amino acids: CASREAPYEQYF.

A word on this clonotype: No conserved phenylalanine or tryptophan ends this CDR3, so it is likely a read error. The DNA is omitted, as the CDR3 cannot be located on it reliably, and the CDR3 follows TCRdb's listing. The CDR3 loop reads CASSLSAG. The V gene is TRBV19, the J gene TRBJ2-7; whether TRBD2, the table's D call, matches the DNA was not checked. The CDR3 sequence runs 8 residues, both termini included. The germline gives CDR1 LNHDA, CDR2 SQIVND (reference sequence).

The CDR3 DNA is TGCGCCAGCAGCCAAAAAAGGGGGGAAGAGCGTTATGGCTACACCTTC. Translation: CASSQKRGEERYGYTF. The chain employs TRBV4-3 and TRBJ1-2; weak D call: TRBD1 (6 bases). Deletions cut 2 bases from V and 5 bases from J, with 18 bases between. Germline V gene data show CDR1 as LGHNA and CDR2 as YSLEER. This CDR3 has 16 amino acids.

This chain links TRBV5-1 with TRBJ1-5; D gene uncertain. The V end lost 0 bases, the J end lost 1 base, and 11 bases lay between the germline ends. This CDR3 comprises 16 residues. Germline V gene sequence: CDR1 SGHRS, CDR2 YFSETQ. The CDR3 protein is CASSLGGLQSNQPQHF. The CDR3 DNA sequence: TGCGCCAGCAGCTTGGGAGGGCTGCAAAGCAATCAGCCCCAGCATTTT.

The table lists this clonotype with many counts. The chain combines TRBV20-1 with TRBJ1-4; D remains ambiguous. In germline, CDR1 is DFQATT, CDR2 SNEGSKA (reference sequence). The CDR3 totals 13 residues. The germline V and J ends were trimmed by 3 bases and 8 bases, with 13 bases remaining between them. The CDR3 here is CSARKYHVEKLFF. In DNA, the CDR3 is TGCAGTGCTAGGAAATACCATGTGGAAAAACTGTTTTTT.

This clonotype has only a few counts. It may be a read error: a sequence one base away is much more abundant. The CDR3, as DNA: TGCAGTGCTCGACAGGGAACTCAGCCCCAGCATTTT. It encodes CSARQGTQPQHF. The rearrangement joins TRBV20-1 to TRBJ1-5; 7 bases line up with TRBD1. The trim removed 5 bases at V and 6 bases at J, leaving 4 bases unmatched. CDR1 is DFQATT, CDR2 SNEGSKA, per germline (reference sequence). The CDR3 is made up of 12 amino acids.

This clonotype was seen a handful of times. The rearrangement links TRBV29-1 to TRBJ1-1; 7 bases fit TRBD1. The CDR3 spans 13 residues. The germline V gene has CDR1 SQVTM and CDR2 ANQGSEA. The junction had 7 bases not matched to a gene; V was cut back by 8 bases and J by 1 base. Here the CDR3 reads CSIQTGQNTEAFF. CDR3 in DNA: TGCAGCATACAGACAGGGCAGAACACTGAAGCTTTCTTT. The variable domain in full, with the rest retrieved from reference TRBV29-1 and TRBJ1-1, is SAVISQKPSRDICQRGTSLTIQCQVDSQVTMMFWYRQQPGQSLTLIATANQGSEATYESGFVIDKFPISRPNLTFSTLTVSNMSPEDSSIYLCSIQTGQNTEAFFGQGTRLTVV.

In this sample, this clonotype turned up a few times. This chain uses TRBV5-1 with TRBJ2-7; 9 bases match TRBD1. The germline V gene has CDR1 SGHRS and CDR2 YFSETQ. The CDR3 length is 18 residues. J was trimmed by 5 bases and V by 0 bases; bases with no gene match: 15. The CDR3 region is CASSLERLTRDRAHEQYF. The CDR3 region has the DNA TGCGCCAGCAGCTTGGAGCGCTTAACTCGGGACAGGGCCCACGAGCAGTACTTC.

This clonotype was recorded many times. The chain recombines TRBV7-9 with TRBJ2-7; 8 nucleotides line up with TRBD1. The CDR3 is made up of 13 amino acids. Germline lookup yields CDR1 SEHNR and CDR2 FQNEAQ (reference sequence). V dropped 4 bases and J dropped 5; count of bases not matched to a gene: 4. This CDR3 is CASSSGQDDEQYF. The CDR3 nucleotides read TGTGCCAGCAGCTCGGGACAGGATGACGAGCAGTACTTC.